Listed below are T cell receptor beta chains from one sample, sequenced in a study of OX40 agonist ivuxolimab in advanced cancers. Measured with immunoSEQ multiplex PCR; TCRdb has only the in-frame clones, and not every one. The sample gives roughly 56,000 clones, around 90% of which show up once; approximately 0.78% is in the top ten. The source material was CD4+ or CD8+ T cells sorted from blood, sampled in a trial of the OX40 agonist ivuxolimab. All receptors come from an adult with an advanced solid tumor such as melanoma, head and neck, liver or kidney cancer. Both conserved end residues are part of each CDR3. Fields, in order: D gene, J gene, clone size, V gene, CDR3 DNA, CDR3 protein. The D gene is left open where the match is weak. Where a row states a size, it is once, few, many or the class of an expanded clone; other rows omit it.

d_gene: -; j_gene: TRBJ2-2; abundance: -; v_gene: TRBV27; CDR3nt: TGTGCCAGCAGTTTAAGACTAAACACCGGGGAGCTGTTTTTT; CDR3aa: CASSLRLNTGELFF
d_gene: -; j_gene: TRBJ1-5; abundance: -; v_gene: TRBV10-3; CDR3nt: TGTGCCATCAGTGATAGAGGGAATCAGCCCCAGCATTTT; CDR3aa: CAISDRGNQPQHF
d_gene: TRBD2; j_gene: TRBJ2-5; abundance: few; v_gene: TRBV7-2; CDR3nt: TGTGCCAGCAGGGTGGCCCGACTAGCCGGGAAAGAGACCCAGTACTTC; CDR3aa: CASRVARLAGKETQYF
d_gene: -; j_gene: TRBJ2-5; abundance: -; v_gene: TRBV2; CDR3nt: TGTGCCAGCAGTGCTGGGGGCCTGAGAGAGACCCAGTACTTC; CDR3aa: CASSAGGLRETQYF
d_gene: TRBD2; j_gene: TRBJ2-2; abundance: -; v_gene: TRBV27; CDR3nt: TGTGCCAGCAGCCTGGTAGCGGGAGTGGCCGGGGAGCTGTTTTTT; CDR3aa: CASSLVAGVAGELFF
d_gene: -; j_gene: TRBJ2-7; abundance: once; v_gene: TRBV11-3; CDR3nt: TGTGCCAGCAGCTTAGCGATGGCTTACGAGCAGTACTTC; CDR3aa: CASSLAMAYEQYF
d_gene: TRBD1; j_gene: TRBJ2-7; abundance: -; v_gene: TRBV5-4; CDR3nt: TGTGCCAGCAGCCGGGACAGGGGCTACGAGCAGTACTTC; CDR3aa: CASSRDRGYEQYF
d_gene: -; j_gene: TRBJ1-1; abundance: -; v_gene: TRBV7-3; CDR3nt: TGTGCCAGCAGATTGGGGGCAGGCACTGAAGCTTTCTTT; CDR3aa: CASRLGAGTEAFF
d_gene: TRBD1; j_gene: TRBJ1-3; abundance: -; v_gene: TRBV6-5; CDR3nt: TGTGCCAGCAGTTACTCGTCAGGGGGCGTTGGAAACACCATATATTTT; CDR3aa: CASSYSSGGVGNTIYF
d_gene: TRBD2; j_gene: TRBJ2-7; abundance: -; v_gene: TRBV10-3; CDR3nt: TGTGCCATCAGTGGTCCGACTAGCGGGACCTACGAGCAGTACTTC; CDR3aa: CAISGPTSGTYEQYF
d_gene: TRBD2; j_gene: TRBJ2-3; abundance: -; v_gene: TRBV27; CDR3nt: TGTGCCAGCAGTTTATCATTAGCGGGGACAGATACGCAGTATTTT; CDR3aa: CASSLSLAGTDTQYF
d_gene: TRBD1; j_gene: TRBJ2-7; abundance: -; v_gene: TRBV6-4; CDR3nt: TGTGCCAGCAGGCAGGACAGGGAATCATACGAGCAGTACTTC; CDR3aa: CASRQDRESYEQYF
d_gene: -; j_gene: TRBJ2-5; abundance: -; v_gene: TRBV29-1; CDR3nt: TGCAGCCTTCGGAGGGATCTTCAAGAGACCCAGTACTTC; CDR3aa: CSLRRDLQETQYF
d_gene: -; j_gene: TRBJ1-6; abundance: -; v_gene: TRBV30; CDR3nt: TGTGCCTGGAGTGGGGGAGGGGTTTTGTCACCCCTCCACTTT; CDR3aa: CAWSGGGVLSPLHF
d_gene: -; j_gene: TRBJ1-2; abundance: -; v_gene: TRBV7-2; CDR3nt: TGTGCCAGCAGCTTAGCAATGTCGGCCCGAGAGAGCACCTTC; CDR3aa: CASSLAMSARESTF
d_gene: -; j_gene: TRBJ1-6; abundance: -; v_gene: TRBV5-4; CDR3nt: TGTGCCAGCAGTTCGGACAGCTATAATTCACCCCTCCACTTT; CDR3aa: CASSSDSYNSPLHF
d_gene: -; j_gene: TRBJ1-1; abundance: -; v_gene: TRBV11-2; CDR3nt: TGTGCCAGCAGCCAAAGAAGGGGCCTGGGCACTGAAGTTTTCTTT; CDR3aa: CASSQRRGLGTEVFF
d_gene: -; j_gene: TRBJ2-7; abundance: -; v_gene: TRBV2; CDR3nt: TGTGCCAGCAGTGAAGCTGGGGGAGCCTACGAGCAGTACTTC; CDR3aa: CASSEAGGAYEQYF
d_gene: -; j_gene: TRBJ2-7; abundance: -; v_gene: TRBV15; CDR3nt: TGTGCCACCAGCAGAGATATCGCGTACGAGCAGTACTTC; CDR3aa: CATSRDIAYEQYF
d_gene: -; j_gene: TRBJ2-5; abundance: -; v_gene: TRBV18; CDR3nt: TGTGCCAGCTCACCGGGCACAAGAGAGACCCAGTACTTC; CDR3aa: CASSPGTRETQYF
d_gene: -; j_gene: TRBJ2-2; abundance: -; v_gene: TRBV5-4; CDR3nt: TGTGCCAGCAGTTTGGGACCCAAGCTGTTTTTT; CDR3aa: CASSLGPKLFF
d_gene: TRBD1; j_gene: TRBJ1-5; abundance: -; v_gene: TRBV6-6; CDR3nt: TGTGCCAGCAGTTTCGAAGGACAGGGCAGTCAGCCCCAGCATTTT; CDR3aa: CASSFEGQGSQPQHF
d_gene: -; j_gene: TRBJ1-3; abundance: once; v_gene: TRBV7-9; CDR3nt: TGTGCCAGCAGCTTAGCAGGGTACACCATATATTTT; CDR3aa: CASSLAGYTIYF
d_gene: TRBD1; j_gene: TRBJ1-2; abundance: -; v_gene: TRBV19; CDR3nt: TGTGCCAGTGGGGACCTTATTGACAGGGCCCGAGGTGGCTACACCTTC; CDR3aa: CASGDLIDRARGGYTF
d_gene: TRBD2; j_gene: TRBJ2-2; abundance: -; v_gene: TRBV9; CDR3nt: TGTGCCAGCCGGGGGGGGAACACCGGGGAGCTGTTTTTT; CDR3aa: CASRGGNTGELFF
d_gene: TRBD1; j_gene: TRBJ1-1; abundance: -; v_gene: TRBV19; CDR3nt: TGTGCCAGTAGCCCCAGGGGGTCGGTCACTGAAGCTTTCTTT; CDR3aa: CASSPRGSVTEAFF
d_gene: -; j_gene: TRBJ2-1; abundance: -; v_gene: TRBV7-9; CDR3nt: TGTGCCAGCAGCTTAAGCGCTCCGAATGAGCAGTTCTTC; CDR3aa: CASSLSAPNEQFF
d_gene: TRBD1; j_gene: TRBJ1-5; abundance: -; v_gene: TRBV19; CDR3nt: TGTGCCAGTAGTAATCGACAGGGTTTGCAGCCCCAGCATTTT; CDR3aa: CASSNRQGLQPQHF
d_gene: -; j_gene: TRBJ1-5; abundance: -; v_gene: TRBV11-2; CDR3nt: TGTGCCAGCAGCCCGGGACGGCTAACGGAGCCCCAGCATTTT; CDR3aa: CASSPGRLTEPQHF
d_gene: -; j_gene: TRBJ2-5; abundance: -; v_gene: TRBV7-3; CDR3nt: TGTGCCAGCAGCTTAAACCCGGGGACGGCAAAAGAGACCCAGTACTTC; CDR3aa: CASSLNPGTAKETQYF